The clone carrying this T cell receptor (beta chain) was observed a handful of times. It was RNA transcripts that yielded the amplified TCR beta CDR3 regions. HTBI primers were the set used in a first-round RT-PCR of the TCR CDR3. Via MiXCR, TCRdb re-called the multiplex PCR reads, giving one row per CDR3 protein. In the table there are 270,000 or so distinct CDR3 sequences, less than 30% of which are singletons. This sample was taken from a study of T cells in Graves' hyperthyroidism and ophthalmopathy. Whole-study context: At the time of initial diagnosis and before any treatment, peripheral blood was collected.

Those with hyperthyroidism were 18 to 65 years old, newly diagnosed, and ill for under 2 months. This clonotype was sampled from a man aged 40-55 years with Graves' hyperthyroidism that later progressed to Graves' ophthalmopathy. Sequenced material: blood.

The CDR3 loop reads CASSYDRVGNTGELFF. The CDR3 DNA sequence: TGCGCCAGCAGCTATGACAGGGTCGGGAACACCGGGGAGCTGTTTTTT. The chain is built from TRBV5-1 and TRBJ2-2; 7 nucleotides match TRBD1. The CDR3 has 16 residues. Germline V CDR1 and CDR2: SGHRS, YFSETQ. Germline trimming cut 3 bases from V and 1 base from J; bases unmatched to any gene: 6.